These T cell receptor beta chains were read from a single sample in a study of blood T cell repertoires in COVID-19. Clones were read by immunoSEQ multiplex PCR, and TCRdb kept only the in-frame ones, dropping some. The repertoire holds about 430,000 clones, with approximately 90% as singletons. Material: PBMCs or T cells enriched from blood (not recorded which). These receptor sequences come from a woman in her late teens or twenties who had been exposed to COVID-19. Each CDR3 is given with its conserved first and last residue. A D gene is named only where the DNA matches it firmly. Some rows have no size entry. The others give once, few or many, or a class for an expanded clone.

V gene	J gene	D gene	clone size	CDR3 protein	CDR3 DNA
TRBV29-1	TRBJ2-1	TRBD2	once	CSVEGMGLAANEQFF	TGCAGCGTTGAAGGTATGGGACTAGCTGCCAATGAGCAGTTCTTC
TRBV28	TRBJ2-7	NA	NA	CASSLGARDEQYF	TGTGCCAGCAGTTTAGGAGCTCGGGACGAGCAGTACTTC
TRBV4-3	TRBJ2-7	TRBD1	NA	CASSHRTGAEIYEQYF	TGCGCCAGCAGCCACAGGACAGGGGCCGAGATCTACGAGCAGTACTTC
TRBV27	TRBJ2-7	NA	NA	CASSLGGDPYEQYF	TGTGCCAGCAGTTTAGGAGGAGACCCCTACGAGCAGTACTTC
TRBV9	TRBJ2-7	NA	NA	CASSVAEGLAYEQYF	TGTGCCAGCAGCGTAGCGGAGGGGTTGGCCTACGAGCAGTACTTC
TRBV19	TRBJ2-7	TRBD1	NA	CASSRDREGEQYF	TGTGCCAGTAGCCGGGACAGGGAAGGCGAGCAGTACTTC
TRBV7-3	TRBJ1-6	NA	NA	CASSLGTPGNSPLHF	TGTGCCAGCAGCTTAGGGACTCCTGGTAATTCACCCCTCCACTTT
TRBV5-1	TRBJ2-1	NA	NA	CASSLVSEQFF	TGCGCCAGCAGCTTGGTCAGTGAGCAGTTCTTC
TRBV19	TRBJ2-5	TRBD2	NA	CASGLAGGWETQYF	TGTGCCAGTGGACTAGCGGGGGGTTGGGAGACCCAGTACTTC
TRBV29-1	TRBJ1-2	NA	once	CSVVAGRFYGYTF	TGCAGCGTTGTGGCAGGGCGATTCTATGGCTACACCTTC
TRBV12-3/TRBV12-4	TRBJ2-7	NA	NA	CASSQPQGYEQYF	TGTGCCAGCAGTCAACCACAGGGCTACGAGCAGTACTTC
TRBV5-6	TRBJ2-5	NA	few	CASSLRGETQYF	TGTGCCAGCAGCTTGAGGGGGGAGACCCAGTACTTC
TRBV5-8	TRBJ1-1	NA	NA	CASSLLRAGVNMNTEAFF	TGTGCCAGCAGCTTGTTACGGGCAGGGGTCAATATGAACACTGAAGCTTTCTTT
TRBV14	TRBJ2-7	NA	NA	CASSRSGTPTYEQYF	TGTGCCAGCAGCCGATCCGGGACACCGACCTACGAGCAGTACTTC
TRBV7-9	TRBJ2-1	TRBD2	once	CASYVAGDRTNEQFF	TGTGCCAGCTACGTAGCGGGGGACCGAACCAATGAGCAGTTCTTC
TRBV7-8	TRBJ1-5	TRBD1	NA	CASSSLRQGGQPQHF	TGTGCCAGCAGCTCGCTTAGACAGGGGGGTCAGCCCCAGCATTTT
TRBV7-2	TRBJ2-3	TRBD1	NA	CASSLRTGDTDTQYF	TGTGCCAGCAGCCTGAGGACAGGGGACACAGATACGCAGTATTTT
TRBV7-2	TRBJ2-3	NA	NA	CASSPFSTDTQYF	TGTGCCAGCAGCCCGTTCAGCACAGATACGCAGTATTTT
TRBV5-4	TRBJ2-5	TRBD1	NA	CASSSWLTGVETQYF	TGTGCCAGCAGCTCGTGGTTGACAGGGGTGGAGACCCAGTACTTC
TRBV6-1	TRBJ2-7	TRBD1	few	CASSEGGTGAYEQYF	TGTGCCAGCAGTGAAGGGGGGACAGGGGCCTACGAGCAGTACTTC
TRBV15	TRBJ1-3	TRBD1	NA	CATSRDRATGNTIYF	TGTGCCACCAGCAGGGACAGGGCGACTGGAAACACCATATATTTT
TRBV19	TRBJ1-2	NA	NA	CASSISRGNYGYTF	TGTGCCAGTAGTATAAGTAGGGGTAACTATGGCTACACCTTC
TRBV29-1	TRBJ1-2	TRBD1	NA	CSAEGQTYGYTF	TGCAGCGCAGAGGGACAGACCTATGGCTACACCTTC
TRBV6-4	TRBJ2-7	NA	once	CASSGNYRFRGPYEQYF	TGTGCCAGCAGTGGCAATTATCGGTTTAGGGGCCCCTACGAGCAGTACTTC
TRBV3-1/TRBV3-2	TRBJ2-7	TRBD1	NA	CASRHPGQGAKQYF	TGTGCCAGCAGACACCCGGGACAGGGGGCCAAGCAGTACTTC
TRBV18	TRBJ1-2	TRBD1	NA	CASSRPGTGVYGYTF	TGTGCCAGCTCACGACCCGGGACAGGGGTCTATGGCTACACCTTC
TRBV4-3	TRBJ1-1	TRBD1	few	CASSQDVGQGMNTEAFF	TGCGCCAGCAGCCAAGACGTAGGACAGGGGATGAACACTGAAGCTTTCTTT
TRBV28	TRBJ1-2	TRBD1	once	CASSLSDRVGYSSYGYTF	TGTGCCAGCAGTTTATCGGACAGGGTGGGGTATTCTTCCTATGGCTACACCTTC
TRBV2	TRBJ2-7	TRBD1	NA	CASSDPDREYEQYF	TGTGCCAGCAGTGACCCGGACAGGGAATACGAGCAGTACTTC
TRBV29-1	TRBJ1-3	NA	few	CSVETGTLGNTIYF	TGCAGCGTTGAGACGGGTACCCTTGGAAACACCATATATTTT
TRBV5-1	TRBJ2-7	NA	NA	CASSNAGLYEQYF	TGCGCCAGCAGCAACGCAGGGTTGTACGAGCAGTACTTC
TRBV6-5	TRBJ1-6	TRBD1	NA	CASSYSRQGVRSPLHF	TGTGCCAGCAGTTACTCGAGGCAGGGGGTACGGTCACCCCTCCACTTT
TRBV7-9	TRBJ2-2	TRBD2	NA	CASRPSGIKTGELFF	TGTGCCAGCAGACCTAGCGGGATAAAAACCGGGGAGCTGTTTTTT
TRBV12-3/TRBV12-4	TRBJ1-1	NA	few	CASSFQGREAFF	TGTGCCAGCAGCTTCCAGGGAAGGGAAGCTTTCTTT
TRBV11-2	TRBJ1-4	NA	NA	CASSLLGTGGEKLFF	TGTGCCAGCAGCTTATTGGGGACTGGAGGCGAAAAACTGTTTTTT
TRBV28	TRBJ1-5	TRBD1	NA	CASSGQGPRSNQPQHF	TGTGCCAGCTCGGGACAGGGCCCCCGTAGCAATCAGCCCCAGCATTTT
TRBV6-5	TRBJ1-3	NA	NA	CASREGISGNTIYF	TGTGCCAGCAGGGAGGGGATCTCTGGAAACACCATATATTTT
TRBV14	TRBJ2-1	TRBD1	NA	CASSQAGTGVNEQFF	TGTGCCAGCAGCCAAGCCGGGACAGGGGTTAATGAGCAGTTCTTC
TRBV28	TRBJ2-1	TRBD2	NA	CASTQQPRDYFNEQFF	TGTGCCAGCACCCAACAACCCCGGGACTATTTCAATGAGCAGTTCTTC
TRBV11-2	TRBJ2-1	TRBD2	once	CASSLAGGEQFF	TGTGCCAGCAGCCTAGCGGGGGGTGAGCAGTTCTTC